The rows below give T cell receptor beta chains drawn from one sample of a study of T cell changes during pregnancy in multiple sclerosis. The repertoire was sequenced with immunoSEQ multiplex PCR; TCRdb's copy has only in-frame clones and lacks some. This sample has just over 20,000 clones, with 80% to 90% found just once. The sequencing here drew on CD8+ T cells from peripheral blood mononuclear cells, taken in the second trimester of pregnancy. All receptors derive from a female donor in good health, enrolled as a control in a pregnancy study. CDR3s include the opening cysteine and the closing phenylalanine or tryptophan. Fields, in order: V gene, J gene, D gene, clone size, CDR3 protein, CDR3 DNA. D genes are given only for firm matches. Only some rows state a clone size, as once, few, many or a class for expanded clones.

TRBV4-2	TRBJ1-1	NA	NA	CASSQDGGGGWNTEAFF	TGTGCCAGCAGCCAAGACGGAGGGGGAGGGTGGAACACTGAAGCTTTCTTT
TRBV7-9	TRBJ2-5	TRBD1	once	CASSPGTGWSETQYF	TGTGCCAGCAGCCCCGGGACAGGGTGGTCAGAGACCCAGTACTTC
TRBV9	TRBJ2-3	TRBD2	NA	CASSVVVGGPSDTQYF	TGTGCCAGCAGCGTAGTGGTGGGAGGGCCTTCAGATACGCAGTATTTT
TRBV14	TRBJ1-1	NA	NA	CASSQLTAENTEAFF	TGTGCCAGCAGCCAATTAACAGCAGAAAACACTGAAGCTTTCTTT
TRBV7-6	TRBJ2-1	NA	NA	CASSPSDSSYNEQFF	TGTGCCAGCAGCCCCTCCGATAGCTCCTACAATGAGCAGTTCTTC
TRBV28	TRBJ2-3	TRBD2	once	CASSFSLAGFSTDTQYF	TGTGCCAGCAGTTTCTCACTAGCGGGGTTTTCCACAGATACGCAGTATTTT
TRBV25-1	TRBJ2-1	TRBD2	NA	CAAGGNEQFF	TGTGCCGCGGGGGGAAATGAGCAGTTCTTC
TRBV27	TRBJ2-2	NA	NA	CASSLSSRGGTGELFF	TGTGCCAGCAGTTTATCGTCGAGGGGAGGCACCGGGGAGCTGTTTTTT
TRBV9	TRBJ2-7	TRBD1	NA	CASSTTGAHYEQYF	TGTGCCAGCAGCACCACAGGGGCCCACTACGAGCAGTACTTC
TRBV5-1	TRBJ2-1	NA	NA	CASSLDRAPYNEQFF	TGCGCCAGCAGCTTGGACAGGGCCCCCTACAATGAGCAGTTCTTC
TRBV19	TRBJ1-6	NA	NA	CASSIYGGQPNSPLHF	TGTGCCAGTAGTATTTACGGGGGGCAACCGAATTCACCCCTCCACTTT
TRBV5-1	TRBJ2-1	NA	NA	CASSLPTTTLSYNEQFF	TGCGCCAGCAGCTTGCCTACGACTACCCTTTCCTACAATGAGCAGTTCTTC
TRBV18	TRBJ2-7	NA	once	CASSPEAQTTSQYF	TGTGCCAGCTCACCTGAGGCCCAGACTACGTCGCAGTACTTC
TRBV28	TRBJ2-7	NA	NA	CASSSDYPSEQYF	TGTGCCAGCAGTTCGGACTATCCCTCCGAGCAGTACTTC
TRBV19	TRBJ2-1	TRBD1	NA	CASSLGQGADEQFF	TGTGCCAGTAGTTTAGGACAGGGGGCCGATGAGCAGTTCTTC
TRBV7-9	TRBJ1-2	TRBD1	NA	CASSKTGVYGYTF	TGTGCCAGCAGTAAAACAGGGGTTTATGGCTACACCTTC
TRBV6-5	TRBJ2-1	NA	NA	CASSYRRGGNEQFF	TGTGCCAGCAGTTACCGGAGGGGCGGCAATGAGCAGTTCTTC
TRBV6-1	TRBJ1-3	NA	NA	CASSDQGSGNTIYF	TGTGCCAGCAGTGACCAGGGATCAGGAAACACCATATATTTT
TRBV28	TRBJ1-1	NA	NA	CASQTGMNTEAFF	TGTGCCAGCCAAACAGGTATGAACACTGAAGCTTTCTTT
TRBV4-3	TRBJ2-1	TRBD2	NA	CASSQDLAGEGNEQFF	TGCGCCAGCAGCCAAGATCTAGCGGGAGAGGGGAATGAGCAGTTCTTC
TRBV11-3	TRBJ2-1	TRBD1	NA	CASSLDHMGQGNEQFF	TGTGCCAGCAGCTTAGATCATATGGGACAGGGCAATGAGCAGTTCTTC
TRBV19	TRBJ2-7	NA	NA	CASSPTVTYEQYF	TGTGCCAGTAGTCCCACAGTGACCTACGAGCAGTACTTC
TRBV6-1	TRBJ2-1	TRBD2	NA	CASSGGTSHPPYNEQFF	TGTGCCAGCAGTGGCGGGACTAGTCATCCTCCCTACAATGAGCAGTTCTTC
TRBV5-1	TRBJ1-1	NA	NA	CASSPGGGTEAFF	TGCGCCAGCAGCCCGGGGGGGGGAACTGAAGCTTTCTTT
TRBV19	TRBJ1-3	TRBD1	NA	CASRDSFGNTVYF	TGTGCCTCACGGGACAGCTTCGGAAACACCGTATATTTT
TRBV2	TRBJ2-7	TRBD2	NA	CASSDSGLAGGPRGEQYF	TGTGCCAGCAGTGATTCAGGGCTAGCGGGAGGGCCCCGGGGCGAGCAGTACTTC
TRBV6-1	TRBJ2-3	TRBD2	NA	CASSEAGGGADTQYF	TGTGCCAGCAGTGAGGCGGGAGGCGGGGCAGATACGCAGTATTTT
TRBV5-1	TRBJ2-6	NA	once	CASSFRQVPTASGANVLTF	TGCGCCAGCAGCTTCCGTCAAGTCCCGACAGCCTCTGGGGCCAACGTCCTGACTTTC
TRBV6-5	TRBJ2-2	NA	NA	CASSYKGGNTGELFF	TGTGCCAGCAGTTACAAGGGAGGTAACACCGGGGAGCTGTTTTTT
TRBV19	TRBJ2-1	TRBD2	NA	CASTPGRGSTYNEQFF	TGTGCCAGTACCCCTGGGCGGGGGAGTACCTACAATGAGCAGTTCTTC
TRBV27	TRBJ1-2	TRBD1	few	CASSSVGQVYGYTF	TGTGCCAGCAGTTCCGTCGGACAGGTTTATGGCTACACCTTC
TRBV15	TRBJ2-7	TRBD2	NA	CATSTGGGGSVYEQYF	TGTGCCACCAGCACGGGGGGTGGCGGGAGTGTCTACGAGCAGTACTTC
TRBV5-1	TRBJ2-7	NA	NA	CASWMGGSYEQYF	TGCGCCAGCTGGATGGGGGGTTCCTACGAGCAGTACTTC
TRBV5-4	TRBJ2-7	TRBD2	NA	CASSLMGSGNEQYF	TGTGCCAGCAGCTTGATGGGTAGCGGGAACGAGCAGTACTTC
TRBV11-2	TRBJ2-7	TRBD2	NA	CASSLDDGEGNYEQYF	TGTGCCAGCAGCTTAGATGACGGGGAGGGTAACTACGAGCAGTACTTC
TRBV19	TRBJ2-1	NA	NA	CASSRVTGDNEQFF	TGTGCCAGTAGTAGGGTGACCGGGGACAATGAGCAGTTCTTC
TRBV6-4	TRBJ2-1	TRBD2	few	CASSLAGDYNEQFF	TGTGCCAGCAGTTTAGCGGGAGACTACAATGAGCAGTTCTTC
TRBV27	TRBJ1-1	NA	NA	CASILTGTTEAFF	TGTGCCAGCATCCTAACAGGAACCACTGAAGCTTTCTTT
TRBV7-2	TRBJ2-7	NA	NA	CASSLGGGGVSSYEQYF	TGTGCCAGCAGCTTAGGAGGGGGGGGTGTAAGCTCCTACGAGCAGTACTTC
TRBV6-4	TRBJ2-1	TRBD2	NA	CASSLFPGTSGYNEQFF	TGTGCCAGCAGTCTCTTTCCCGGGACTAGCGGTTACAATGAGCAGTTCTTC